This TCR beta chain was captured in a study of blood T cell repertoires in COVID-19. Study summary: PBMCs, B-cell-depleted T cells, or T cells provided the cDNA or gDNA that made up the material.

In the original analysis: Cell counts per sample came from amplifying reference gene primers. TCRdb's table, derived via immunoSEQ multiplex PCR, lists solely in-frame clones and lacks some. From that table come the V and J calls and clone size; the DNA was used to work out D and trimming. The sample has about 300,000 clones, around 87% seen once; the top ten hold roughly 1.3%. CDR1 SGHAT and CDR2 FQNNGV come from the germline V gene. The CDR3 sequence is 17 residues long. V shed 3 bases and J 5 bases; nucleotides not matched to a gene: 12. Material: peripheral blood. This rearrangement joins TRBV11-2 to TRBJ2-2, with 7 bases matching TRBD1. This clonotype was obtained from a man between 65 and 85 years old with acute or convalescent COVID-19. Written as DNA, the CDR3 is TGTGCCAGCAGCTTGTCAAGTCGACAGGGAAATACCGGGGAGCTGTTTTTT. Translated: CASSLSSRQGNTGELFF.